This TCR beta chain was captured by sequencing in a study of CD8 T cells in ankylosing spondylitis. CDR1 SGDLS and CDR2 YYNGEE come from the germline V gene. V was pared by 3 bases and J by 6 bases, with 15 bases between. This CDR3 has 14 residues. In this sample, this clonotype turned up many times. By quantitative 5'-RACE with molecular barcodes, the TCR beta libraries were made. Using its own MiXCR run on the 5' RACE reads, TCRdb lists one record per CDR3 protein. The table includes 8,500 to 9,000 distinct CDR3 sequences, around 4.2% detected once. This chain uses TRBV9 with TRBJ1-2; D is possibly TRBD1 (5 bases). The source of this sequence is a female donor with ankylosing spondylitis or in good health (not recorded which). Source material: blood, either unsorted or a sorted T cell fraction (not recorded which). CDR3 bases: TGTGCCAGCAGCGCCCCGGACACTACGGATGGCTACACCTTC. This codes for CASSAPDTTDGYTF.